This TCR beta chain is drawn from a study of blood T cell repertoires in COVID-19. Study-wide context: Some COVID-19 samples were acute and others convalescent; all came from the United States, Italy and Spain. T cells, B-cell-depleted T cells, or PBMCs provided the cDNA or gDNA that served as material.

Here immunoSEQ multiplex PCR was the method, and the copy in TCRdb shows in-frame clones only, minus some. The sample has a few hundred thousand clones; more than 75% are singletons. Recovered Cohort 3 donors showed two negative PCRs, clearance, or symptom resolution. V lost 8 bases to trimming and J lost 2 bases; unmatched junction nucleotides: 6. Germline V gene sequence: CDR1 SNHLY, CDR2 FYNNEI. The length of the CDR3 is 15 residues. The sample consisted of PBMCs or T cells enriched from blood (not recorded which). The V call is TRBV2, the J call TRBJ2-3, with 11 bases lining up with TRBD2. The receptor comes from a woman aged 18-29 years who had recovered from COVID-19. The CDR3, as DNA: TGTGCCAGCGAGACTAGCGGGGTTTCCACAGATACGCAGTATTTT. This sequence encodes CASETSGVSTDTQYF.